This TCR beta chain was sequenced for a study of cytomegalovirus exposure and HLA in healthy donors. PCR primers comprised 60 Vbeta and 13 Jbeta primers. Profiled with immunoSEQ multiplex PCR; TCRdb holds only in-frame clones, not every one. The sample yields about 140,000 clones, roughly 73% seen once. The V gene lost 4 bases and the J gene lost 6 bases, with 14 bases spanning the gap. Germline V gene lookup returns CDR1 MNHNS and CDR2 SASEGT. This CDR3 has 14 amino acids. Regarding the study as a whole: Judged likely to be a sequencing artifact was a cluster of highly shared sequence variants. The listing of about 150 TCR beta chains classed them as cytomegalovirus-associated. Upon later analysis, TCR association rates were observed to vary by HLA locus, being highest for DRB1 and lowest for HLA-C.

This clone was found a few times. Antigen unknown. This chain joins TRBV6-1 and TRBJ2-3; D perhaps matches TRBD2 (6 bases). This sequence was found in a man aged 18 to 29 in good health and CMV-seropositive. Sequenced sample: PBMCs. CDR3 sequence reads: CASSVTGGRDTQYF. As DNA, the CDR3 is TGTGCCAGCAGTGTGACGGGTGGGAGGGATACGCAGTATTTT.